The 8 T cell receptor beta chains below come from one sample, sequenced in a study of blood T cells in healthy people across ages. PCR was performed a second time for about 7 to 11 cycles using a sample-barcoded 5' primer and a J-beta primer mix. MiXCR, applied by TCRdb to the 5' RACE reads, yields one record per CDR3 protein. The repertoire holds some 1.8 million distinct CDR3 sequences, with approximately 39% as singletons. Input material: blood. The receptors stem from a human donor in good health.

The table lists this clonotype with many counts. J is TRBJ2-1 and V is TRBV6-2 or TRBV6-3; 10 bases line up with TRBD2. This CDR3 region has 15 residues. Per germline, CDR1 MNHEY and CDR2 SVGEGT. V trimming: 6 bases; J trimming: 2 bases; junction bases outside the gene matches: 4. CDR3 amino acids: CASSQLAGAYNEQFF. Here the CDR3 DNA reads TGTGCCAGCAGCCAGCTAGCGGGGGCCTACAATGAGCAGTTCTTC.

This chain links TRBV20-1 with TRBJ1-2, with 7 bases that match TRBD1. The CDR3 totals 13 residues. Germline V gene sequence: CDR1 DFQATT, CDR2 SNEGSKA (reference sequence). CDR3 sequence: CRAREGAGYGYTF. The CDR3, as DNA: TGCAGGGCGAGGGAGGGGGCCGGCTATGGCTACACCTTC.

This clonotype occurred a few times. The J gene is TRBJ1-4, the V gene TRBV29-1; 7 bases are shared with TRBD1. In germline, CDR1 is SQVTM, CDR2 ANQGSEA. V gave up 7 bases and J gave up 6 bases; unmatched junction bases: 8. This CDR3 has 13 amino acids. This CDR3 reads CSALRDSYEKLFF. The DNA for the CDR3 is TGCAGCGCCCTCCGGGACAGCTATGAAAAACTGTTTTTT.

V gene TRBV12-3 or TRBV12-4 combines with J gene TRBJ1-4; D call uncertain. V dropped 6 bases and J dropped 10 bases, with 18 bases sitting between them. This CDR3 has 14 amino acids. This CDR3 is CASSLGPQRGKLFF. The CDR3 nucleotides read TGTGCCAGCAGCCTCGGACCTCAACGGGGAAAACTGTTTTTT.

The DNA of the CDR3 is TGTGCCAGCAGCCATAACAGGGGTTGGACAGATACGCAGTATTTT. Its protein product is CASSHNRGWTDTQYF. The genes are TRBV7-9 and TRBJ2-3, with 7 bases lining up with TRBD1. The V gene end was trimmed by 5 bases and the J gene end by 3 bases; junction bases not matched to a gene: 8. This CDR3 is 15 amino acids long. Germline CDR1 reads SEHNR; CDR2 reads FQNEAQ (reference sequence).

The J gene is TRBJ2-1, the V gene TRBV6-4, with unresolved D. CDR1 is MRHNA, CDR2 SNTAGT, per germline. This CDR3 has 15 amino acids. Trimming removed 2 bases at V and 5 bases at J, with 13 bases between. The chain's CDR3 is CASSDEARANNEQFF. CDR3 sequence (DNA): TGTGCCAGCAGTGACGAGGCGAGAGCCAACAATGAGCAGTTCTTC.

The chain couples TRBV12-3 or TRBV12-4 to TRBJ2-7; D may be TRBD2 (6 bases). The germline V and J ends were trimmed by 4 bases and 2 bases, with 12 bases remaining between them. This CDR3 has 14 amino acids. Here the CDR3 reads CASSYGGTPYEQYF. CDR3 nucleotides: TGTGCCAGCAGTTATGGGGGGACCCCCTACGAGCAGTACTTC.

This chain joins TRBV30 and TRBJ1-2; maybe TRBD1 (5 bases). Germline assignment: CDR1 GTSNPN and CDR2 SVGIG (reference sequence). V was shortened by 2 bases and J by 1 base, with 8 bases between the two germline ends. The CDR3 is 13 amino acids. The chain's CDR3 is CAWSRTLNYGYTF. The DNA of the CDR3 is TGTGCCTGGAGTAGGACACTTAACTATGGCTACACCTTC.